This TCR beta chain was found in a study of T cell responses to AZD1222 COVID-19 vaccine. Sequencing was performed with immunoSEQ multiplex PCR; in TCRdb, only in-frame clones are kept and a portion is missing. This table has about 84,000 clones, 80% to 90% appearing once. Deletions cut 0 bases from V and 0 bases from J, with 8 bases between. This CDR3 contains 14 residues. Germline CDR1 and CDR2: SQVTM and ANQGSEA. Sequenced here: peripheral blood, sampled 28 days after the second AZD1222 dose. The genes are TRBV29-1 and TRBJ1-2; D not certain. The origin of this receptor is an adult who received the AZD1222 COVID-19 vaccine. The CDR3 sequence: CSVEERRTNYGYTF. The CDR3 DNA sequence: TGCAGCGTTGAAGAGAGGCGTACTAACTATGGCTACACCTTC.